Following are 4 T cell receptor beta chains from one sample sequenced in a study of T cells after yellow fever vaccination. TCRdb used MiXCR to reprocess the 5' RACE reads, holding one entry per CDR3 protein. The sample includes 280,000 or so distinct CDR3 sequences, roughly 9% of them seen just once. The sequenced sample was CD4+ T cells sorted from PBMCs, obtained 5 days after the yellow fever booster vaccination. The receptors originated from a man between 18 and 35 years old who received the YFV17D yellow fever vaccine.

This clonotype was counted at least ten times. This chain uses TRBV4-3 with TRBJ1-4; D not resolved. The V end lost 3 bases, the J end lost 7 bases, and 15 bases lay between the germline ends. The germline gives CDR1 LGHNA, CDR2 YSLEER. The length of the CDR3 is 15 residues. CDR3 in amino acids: CASSQIGPRGEKLFF. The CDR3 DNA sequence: TGCGCCAGCAGCCAGATAGGGCCACGGGGTGAAAAACTGTTTTTT.

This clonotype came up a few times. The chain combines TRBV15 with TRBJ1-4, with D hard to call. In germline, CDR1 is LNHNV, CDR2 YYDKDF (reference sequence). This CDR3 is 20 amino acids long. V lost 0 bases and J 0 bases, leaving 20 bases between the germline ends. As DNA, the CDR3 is TGTGCCACCAGCAGAGATCCCACTATAGCTTACACGACAACTAATGAAAAACTGTTTTTT. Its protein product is CATSRDPTIAYTTTNEKLFF. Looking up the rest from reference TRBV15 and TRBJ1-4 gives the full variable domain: DAMVIQNPRYQVTQFGKPVTLSCSQTLNHNVMYWYQQKSSQAPKLLFHYYDKDFNNEADTPDNFQSRRPNTSFCFLDIRSPGLGDTAMYLCATSRDPTIAYTTTNEKLFFGSGTQLSVL.

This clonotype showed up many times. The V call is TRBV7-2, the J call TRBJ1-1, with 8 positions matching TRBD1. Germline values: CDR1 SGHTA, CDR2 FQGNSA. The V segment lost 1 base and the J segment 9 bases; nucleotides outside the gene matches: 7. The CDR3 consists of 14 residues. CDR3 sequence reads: CASSLGTGRRKAFF. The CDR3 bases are TGTGCCAGCAGCTTAGGGACAGGGAGGAGGAAAGCTTTCTTT.

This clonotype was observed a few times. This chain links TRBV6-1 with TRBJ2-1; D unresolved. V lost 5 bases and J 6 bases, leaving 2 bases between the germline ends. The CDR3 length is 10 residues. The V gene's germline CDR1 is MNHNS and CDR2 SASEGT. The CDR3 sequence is CASSRNEQFF. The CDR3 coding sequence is TGTGCCAGCAGTCGCAATGAGCAGTTCTTC.